This T cell receptor beta chain stems from a study of identical twins. Every sampled donor was Caucasian and healthy. Trimming removed 4 bases from V and 5 bases from J, with 9 bases in between. CDR3 length: 13 residues. From germline, CDR1 is LGHDT and CDR2 YNNKEL (reference sequence). Many counts were recorded for this clonotype. The antigen remains unidentified. TCRdb reprocessed the 5' RACE reads with MiXCR, giving one entry per CDR3 protein. The repertoire consists of about 150,000 distinct CDR3 sequences, with roughly 3.2% occurring once and the leading ten covering 7.5% to 8.5%. Findings and caveats of the study: Invariant populations such as MAIT and iNKT cells could partly muddle zero-insertion analyses. Monozygotic twins shared more out-of-frame TCR alpha than recombination models predicted. Beta out-of-frame sequences showed weaker excess twin sharing.

This receptor was identified in a young man in good health. The chain employs TRBV3-1 and TRBJ2-1; weak D call: TRBD2 (5 bases). The sample comprised memory T cells sorted from blood. Here the CDR3 DNA reads TGTGCCAGCAGCCCCGACTACCACAATGAGCAGTTCTTC. As protein: CASSPDYHNEQFF.